The rows below give T cell receptor beta chains drawn from one sample of a study of blood T cells in healthy people across ages. TCRdb called the 5' RACE reads again in MiXCR, with one record for every CDR3 protein. This sample has under 750,000 distinct CDR3 sequences; less than 60% occur once, and the top ten carry roughly 25%. Material: blood. Source of these receptors: a man of 80 years or more in good health. The CDR3 runs from the conserved cysteine through the conserved F or W. D genes are given only for firm matches. The listing skips clone size in some rows; elsewhere it reads once, few, many or a size class.

CDR3 DNA: TGTGCCAGCAGCCCAGGGTTGGAGACCCAGTACTTC
CDR3 protein: CASSPGLETQYF
clone size: once
D gene: NA
J gene: TRBJ2-5
V gene: TRBV9

CDR3 DNA: TGTGCCAGCAGGCCCTCCCCCTACGAGCAGTACTTC
CDR3 protein: CASRPSPYEQYF
clone size: NA
D gene: NA
J gene: TRBJ2-7
V gene: TRBV12-3/TRBV12-4

CDR3 DNA: TGTGCCAGCAGCCCCTCACCCGGTCTTAGGTACGAGCAGTACTTC
CDR3 protein: CASSPSPGLRYEQYF
clone size: few
D gene: NA
J gene: TRBJ2-7
V gene: TRBV7-2

CDR3 DNA: TGTGCCAGCAGCCGAGAGACCGGGCAGCCCCAGCATTTT
CDR3 protein: CASSRETGQPQHF
clone size: NA
D gene: NA
J gene: TRBJ1-5
V gene: TRBV7-9

CDR3 DNA: TGCGCCAGCAGCTTGGAGGGACTAGCTGGGTATGAGCAGTTCTTC
CDR3 protein: CASSLEGLAGYEQFF
clone size: NA
D gene: TRBD2
J gene: TRBJ2-1
V gene: TRBV5-1

CDR3 DNA: TGTGCCACCAGCAGAGACCCAGGGGGAGGGACCCAGTACTTC
CDR3 protein: CATSRDPGGGTQYF
clone size: NA
D gene: NA
J gene: TRBJ2-5
V gene: TRBV15

CDR3 DNA: TGCGCCAGCAGCCACCAAACGGGACTTTCCTATGGCTACACCTTC
CDR3 protein: CASSHQTGLSYGYTF
clone size: few
D gene: NA
J gene: TRBJ1-2
V gene: TRBV4-3

CDR3 DNA: TGCAGCTTAGGAGGAGATACGCAGTATTTT
CDR3 protein: CSLGGDTQYF
clone size: NA
D gene: NA
J gene: TRBJ2-3
V gene: TRBV29-1

CDR3 DNA: TGTGCCAGCAGCTGGACTAGCGGGAGTGGCTACGAGCAGTACTTC
CDR3 protein: CASSWTSGSGYEQYF
clone size: NA
D gene: TRBD2
J gene: TRBJ2-7
V gene: TRBV7-2

CDR3 DNA: TGTGCCACCAGCAGAGGAACCTATGAGACCCAGTACTTC
CDR3 protein: CATSRGTYETQYF
clone size: NA
D gene: NA
J gene: TRBJ2-5
V gene: TRBV15

CDR3 DNA: TGTGCCAGCAGTTTGGGGACAGCTGAGACCCAGTACTTC
CDR3 protein: CASSLGTAETQYF
clone size: many
D gene: TRBD1
J gene: TRBJ2-5
V gene: TRBV6-5

CDR3 DNA: TGTGCCAGCAGCCCTAAACCGGGACAACGGACTGAAGCTTTCTTT
CDR3 protein: CASSPKPGQRTEAFF
clone size: NA
D gene: NA
J gene: TRBJ1-1
V gene: TRBV7-9

CDR3 DNA: TGCGCCAGCAGCTTGGATGCGGGGGGCCACAATGAGCAGTTCTTC
CDR3 protein: CASSLDAGGHNEQFF
clone size: few
D gene: TRBD2
J gene: TRBJ2-1
V gene: TRBV5-1